The 30 T cell receptor beta chains presented below share a single source sample, sequenced in a study of T cell clonality in common variable immunodeficiency. The assay was immunoSEQ multiplex PCR, and TCRdb's table has in-frame clones only and misses some. The sample contains under 45,000 clones, none of them singletons. Sequencing input: peripheral blood mononuclear cells. These receptors originate from a person aged 18-69 years in good health.

This clone has ten or more counts. The read gets to within 3 residues of the CDR3 end, and the germline J gene fills in the rest. The V call is TRBV7-9, the J call TRBJ1-1, with 9 bases lining up with TRBD1. The CDR3 runs to 13 residues. The germline V gene has CDR1 SEHNR and CDR2 FQNEAQ (reference sequence). The CDR3 sequence is CASSPRTGEGAFF. CDR3 bases read: TGTGCCAGCAGCCCGCGGACAGGGGAGGGA. The full variable domain, in which reference TRBV7-9 and TRBJ1-1 provide the parts outside the CDR3, is DTGVSQNPRHKITKRGQNVTFRCDPISEHNRLYWYRQTLGQGPEFLTYFQNEAQLEKSRLLSDRFSAERPKGSFSTLEIQRTEQGDSAMYLCASSPRTGEGAFFGQGTRLTVV.

This clone appeared many times. The read is 3 residues too short to cover the CDR3 end, so that end is filled in from the germline J gene. V is TRBV20-1 and J is TRBJ2-3; 13 bases line up with TRBD2. The CDR3 is made up of 17 amino acids. V gave up 3 bases and J gave up 2 bases; unmatched junction bases: 8. Germline lookup yields CDR1 DFQATT and CDR2 SNEGSKA (reference sequence). The covered CDR3 bases are TGCAGTGCTAGTTTACTAGCGGGAGGGCCGGACACAGATACG. It yields the protein CSASLLAGGPDTDT. The full CDR3 protein is CSASLLAGGPDTDTQYF.

This clone was counted ten times or more. CDR3 loop: CASSEALRTGESEQYF. Incomplete CDR3 DNA: TGTGCCAGCAGTGAAGCGCTTCGGACAGGGGAGTCCGAG. This chain links TRBV6-1 with TRBJ2-7; the match to TRBD1 covers 9 bases. The sequenced fragment ends 3 residues before the CDR3 boundary, so the rest is inferred from the germline J gene. V dropped 0 bases and J dropped 6; count of bases not matched to a gene: 9. This CDR3 has 16 residues. Germline-derived CDR1 and CDR2 are MNHNS and SASEGT.

Ten or more counts support this clone. Read data end 3 residues before the CDR3 end; the end is taken from the germline J gene. The chain employs TRBV30 and TRBJ1-2, with a possible D match to TRBD1 (5 bases). The V and J ends lost 2 bases and 4 bases respectively, with 17 bases between them. Germline CDR1 is GTSNPN and CDR2 is SVGIG (reference sequence). The CDR3 contains 15 residues. Partial CDR3 DNA: TGTGCCTGGAGTCAAGGACACATGGTATCCTATGGC. Encoded protein: CAWSQGHMVSYG. The entire CDR3 reads CAWSQGHMVSYGYTF. The whole variable domain, remainder taken from reference TRBV30 and TRBJ1-2, is SQTIHQWPATLVQPVGSPLSLECTVEGTSNPNLYWYRQAAGRGLQLLFYSVGIGQISSEVPQNLSASRPQDRQFILSSKKLLLSDSGFYLCAWSQGHMVSYGYTFGSGTRLTVV.

This clone has a count of ten or more. Sequencing ends 3 residues short of the CDR3 end; the germline J gene provides the rest. V gene TRBV20-1 combines with J gene TRBJ2-7; TRBD2 is a possible D gene (6 bases). CDR1 is DFQATT and CDR2 is SNEGSKA in the germline V gene (reference sequence). With 3 bases removed from V and 2 bases from J, the gap between germline ends came to 17 bases. CDR3 length: 15 residues. CDR3 bases read: TGCAGTGCTAGCCCCCTTGGGGGGAACCCCTACGAG. This gives the protein CSASPLGGNPYE. The CDR3 in its entirety is CSASPLGGNPYEQYF.

This clone came up many times. The sequenced part of the CDR3 DNA is TGTGCCACGAGAACGGGCGGGAGCTCCTACGAG. Protein product: CATRTGGSSYE. The full-length CDR3 reads as CATRTGGSSYEQYF. The chain has TRBV10-3 and TRBJ2-7; TRBD2 matches 7 bases. The read falls 3 residues short of the CDR3 end, and the missing part is taken from the germline J gene. The CDR3 runs to 14 residues. V was pared by 10 bases and J by 0 bases, with 9 bases of the junction left unmatched. Germline values: CDR1 ENHRY, CDR2 SYGVKD.

There are many counts of this clone. The CDR3 end falls 3 residues outside the read, so it is completed with the germline J gene. J is TRBJ1-2 and V is TRBV19; D possibly corresponds to TRBD1 (5 bases). The CDR3 is made up of 14 amino acids. V gave up 1 base and J gave up 1 base, with 7 bases separating them. Per the germline V gene, CDR1 is LNHDA and CDR2 is SQIVND (reference sequence). CDR3 DNA, as far as it was read: TGTGCCAGTAGTATAGCCCAGGGTAACTATGGC. This translates into CASSIAQGNYG. The CDR3, in full, reads CASSIAQGNYGYTF.

This clone appeared many times. The CDR3 end falls 3 residues outside the read, so it is completed with the germline J gene. The chain links TRBV7-2 to TRBJ2-7; D possibly corresponds to TRBD1 (6 bases). Germline V gene sequence: CDR1 SGHTA, CDR2 FQGNSA. V was pared by 0 bases and J by 0 bases, with 15 bases between. This CDR3 has 17 amino acids. The CDR3 loop reads CASSLAPPGTSSYEQYF. The CDR3 DNA, read in part, is TGTGCCAGCAGCTTAGCCCCTCCCGGGACAAGCTCCTACGAG.

This clone showed up many times. The junction departs from the called germline gene at one end, perhaps through a read error. CDR3 bases read: TGCATCGTTGAAGCGTCACTCCTTAGCTCCTACAATGAG. Amino acids: CIVEASLLSSYNE. The full CDR3 protein is CIVEASLLSSYNEQFF. This sequence joins TRBV29-1 and TRBJ2-1; D uncertain. The CDR3 end lies 3 residues beyond the end of the read and is filled in from the germline J gene. In germline, CDR1 is SQVTM, CDR2 ANQGSEA. The CDR3 is made up of 16 amino acids.

This clone was detected ten times or more. The read ends 3 residues early relative to the CDR3; the germline J gene fills the gap. This chain links TRBV7-9 with TRBJ2-1, with 12 bases identical to TRBD2. V dropped 1 base and J dropped 5; count of bases not matched to a gene: 0. Germline values: CDR1 SEHNR, CDR2 FQNEAQ (reference sequence). The CDR3 runs to 15 residues. The sequenced CDR3 bases are TGTGCCAGCAGCTTAGGGACTAGCGGGAACAATGAG. It is translated as CASSLGTSGNNE. The CDR3 reads in full as CASSLGTSGNNEQFF.

This clone was seen many times. The read ends 3 residues early relative to the CDR3; the germline J gene fills the gap. V usage is TRBV19 and J usage is TRBJ1-6; 10 bases map to TRBD1. Germline trimming cut 7 bases from V and 6 bases from J; bases unmatched to any gene: 6. This CDR3 spans 15 amino acids. Germline values: CDR1 LNHDA, CDR2 SQIVND (reference sequence). Incomplete CDR3 DNA: TGTGCCAGTACCCAAGGGACAGGGGCTAATTCACCC. Translating it yields CASTQGTGANSP. The full CDR3 protein is CASTQGTGANSPLHF.

This clone was observed at least ten times. With the read ending 3 residues before the CDR3 end, the germline J gene is used to fill in that end. The rearrangement joins TRBV2 to TRBJ1-5, with 9 bases identical to TRBD1. Germline V gene data show CDR1 as SNHLY and CDR2 as FYNNEI. V lost 6 bases to trimming and J lost 6 bases; unmatched junction nucleotides: 6. The CDR3 totals 14 residues. Incomplete CDR3 DNA: TGTGCCAGCAGCTCGGGACAGGGAAGTCAGCCC. It codes for CASSSGQGSQP. The CDR3 reads in full as CASSSGQGSQPQHF. The full variable domain, in which reference TRBV2 and TRBJ1-5 provide the parts outside the CDR3, is EPEVTQTPSHQVTQMGQEVILRCVPISNHLYFYWYRQILGQKVEFLVSFYNNEISEKSEIFDDQFSVERPDGSNFTLKIRSTKLEDSAMYFCASSSGQGSQPQHFGDGTRLSIL.

This clone was found many times. From the germline J gene comes the end of the CDR3, since the read stops 3 residues before it. The rearrangement uses TRBV20-1 and TRBJ1-5; D may be TRBD1 (5 bases). The CDR3 has 14 amino acids. Looked up from germline, CDR1 is DFQATT and CDR2 is SNEGSKA (reference sequence). Trimming took off 3 bases at V and 7 bases at J, with 16 bases between the two ends. CDR3 loop: CSASRADEGQPQHF. Partial CDR3 DNA: TGCAGTGCTAGTCGCGCCGACGAGGGGCAGCCC.

This clone was seen repeatedly, ten times or more. Read sequence stops 3 residues before the CDR3 end, and the germline J gene provides the missing end. V and J are TRBV7-3 and TRBJ2-3; TRBD1 might be the D (5 bases). The CDR3 spans 14 residues. The V gene's germline CDR1 is SGHTA and CDR2 FQGTGA. Trimming took 1 base from V and 3 from J, leaving 8 bases between them. CDR3 region: CASSLKGETDTQYF. The covered CDR3 bases are TGTGCCAGCAGCTTAAAAGGGGAAACAGATACG.

At least ten counts were recorded for this clone. The read falls 3 residues short of the CDR3 end, and the missing part is taken from the germline J gene. The V and J genes are TRBV10-3 and TRBJ2-5; 9 bases align to TRBD2. The CDR3 runs 17 residues. The V segment lost 0 bases and the J segment 2 bases; nucleotides outside the gene matches: 7. Germline V gene lookup returns CDR1 ENHRY and CDR2 SYGVKD. The part of the CDR3 DNA that was read is TGTGCCATCAGTGAGTCGACTCGGCTAGCGGGGCAAGAGACC. This encodes CAISESTRLAGQET. The complete CDR3 reads CAISESTRLAGQETQYF.

This clone was seen repeatedly, ten times or more. Here the CDR3 reads CSVERDWNEQFF. Partial CDR3 DNA: TGCAGCGTTGAACGTGACTGGAATGAG. This chain joins TRBV29-1 and TRBJ2-1; D is unclear. The read terminates 3 residues before the CDR3 end, so the remaining end is supplied by the germline J gene. Germline CDR1 reads SQVTM; CDR2 reads ANQGSEA. This CDR3 contains 12 residues. V was cut by 2 bases and J by 7 bases, with 9 bases left in between.

This clone has ten or more counts. The read stops 3 residues short of the end of the CDR3; the missing end is completed from the germline J gene. This chain links TRBV10-1 with TRBJ1-1, with TRBD1 matching over 9 bases. V shed 0 bases and J 3 bases; nucleotides not matched to a gene: 5. The CDR3 extends over 16 amino acids. From germline, CDR1 is WNHNN and CDR2 SYGVQD (reference sequence). Incomplete CDR3 DNA: TGCGCCAGCAGTGAGTCGCACAGGGGGCGCGACACTGAA. Translated: CASSESHRGRDTE. The whole CDR3 is CASSESHRGRDTEAFF.

This clone was found many times. The read halts 3 residues ahead of the CDR3 end, with the missing end drawn from the germline J gene. This chain uses TRBV14 with TRBJ2-1, with D uncertain. CDR3 size: 16 residues. Germline V gives CDR1 SGHDN, CDR2 FVKESK. The V end lost 0 bases, the J end lost 5 bases, and 14 bases lay between the germline ends. Here the CDR3 reads CASSQDEAAFDNEQFF. CDR3 bases read: TGTGCCAGCAGCCAAGATGAGGCGGCCTTTGACAATGAG.

This clone appeared a few times. The sequence runs out 3 residues before the end of the CDR3; the remainder is reconstructed from the germline J gene. The V gene is TRBV30, the J gene TRBJ1-2, with 10 bases that match TRBD1. CDR1 is GTSNPN and CDR2 is SVGIG in the germline V gene (reference sequence). This CDR3 is built from 12 residues. Incomplete CDR3 DNA: TGTGCCGCCGACAGGGGGCGAGGGGAC. It codes for CAADRGRGD. The whole CDR3 protein is CAADRGRGDYTF.

This clone was seen many times. Read sequence stops 3 residues before the CDR3 end, and the germline J gene provides the missing end. This rearrangement joins TRBV20-1 to TRBJ2-7, with D perhaps TRBD2 (5 bases). Germline V CDR1 and CDR2: DFQATT, SNEGSKA (reference sequence). V lost 8 bases to trimming and J lost 4 bases, with 18 bases between them. This CDR3 is built from 13 residues. The CDR3 spells CSLEPRTGYEQYF. CDR3 DNA (partial): TGCAGTTTAGAGCCCAGGACGGGGTACGAG.

This clone has a count of ten or more. The read falls 3 residues short of the CDR3 end, and the missing part is taken from the germline J gene. Other DNA sequences in this sample translate to the same CDR3. The chain has TRBV5-1 and TRBJ1-4; D perhaps matches TRBD1 (6 bases). CDR1 is SGHRS and CDR2 is YFSETQ in the germline V gene. V was pared by 0 bases and J by 4 bases, with 13 bases between. This CDR3 spans 16 amino acids. The DNA read from the CDR3 is TGCGCCAGCAGCTTGGTACCAGGGGAAGGTAATGAAAAA. This codes for CASSLVPGEGNEK. The full CDR3 is CASSLVPGEGNEKLFF.

This clone has ten or more counts. The read terminates 3 residues before the CDR3 end, so the remaining end is supplied by the germline J gene. The V call is TRBV4-1, the J call TRBJ2-1; tentatively, D is TRBD1 (6 bases). V dropped 0 bases and J dropped 1 base, with 7 bases sitting between them. Germline assignment: CDR1 MGHRA and CDR2 YSYEKL. The CDR3 is 15 amino acids. CDR3 amino acids: CASSQEQGSYNEQFF. The sequenced part of the CDR3 DNA is TGCGCCAGCAGCCAAGAACAGGGATCCTACAATGAG.

There are many counts of this clone. The CDR3 goes on 3 residues after the read ends, and that part is filled in from the germline J gene. This sequence joins TRBV20-1 and TRBJ1-2; the match to TRBD1 covers 10 bases. This CDR3 comprises 14 residues. Germline V gene lookup returns CDR1 DFQATT and CDR2 SNEGSKA (reference sequence). V trimming: 5 bases; J trimming: 4 bases; junction bases outside the gene matches: 7. The part of the CDR3 DNA that was read is TGCAGTGCTGTCCGGGACAGGGGCAGCTATGGC. It specifies CSAVRDRGSYG. The entire CDR3 sequence reads CSAVRDRGSYGYTF.

Comment on this clone: The read halts 3 residues ahead of the CDR3 end, with the missing end drawn from the germline J gene. This chain uses TRBV7-8 with TRBJ2-7; possibly TRBD1 for D (5 bases). Germline CDR1 is SGHVS and CDR2 is FQNEAQ. Between the trimmed V and J ends, which lost 5 bases and 4 bases, there was a span of 21 bases. CDR3 size: 16 residues. The CDR3 DNA, read in part, is TGTGCCAGCAGCCTGCTAGGGCAGGGCGGATTGTACGAG. Translated, it gives CASSLLGQGGLYE. The entire CDR3 protein is CASSLLGQGGLYEQYF.

Many counts were recorded for this clone. The read terminates 3 residues ahead of where the CDR3 ends, so the germline J gene completes it. The chain joins TRBV19 to TRBJ1-1, with D tentatively TRBD1 (5 bases). V gave up 7 bases and J gave up 1 base, with 10 bases separating them. Germline V gives CDR1 LNHDA, CDR2 SQIVND (reference sequence). The CDR3 contains 13 residues. Incomplete CDR3 DNA: TGTGCCAGTACCCAAACAGGGAACACTGAA. This codes for CASTQTGNTE. The CDR3 as a whole reads CASTQTGNTEAFF.

Many counts were recorded for this clone. The CDR3 goes on 3 residues after the read ends, and that part is filled in from the germline J gene. This chain uses TRBV5-5 with TRBJ2-1, with a weak D call TRBD2 (6 bases). The CDR3 totals 15 residues. The germline V gene has CDR1 SGHKS and CDR2 YYEKEE (reference sequence). V shed 4 bases and J shed 3 bases, with 14 bases lying between them. The CDR3 DNA, read in part, is TGTGCCAGCAGCGGCAATAGCGGTCTCTACAATGAG. This encodes CASSGNSGLYNE. The CDR3 as a whole reads CASSGNSGLYNEQFF.

This clone was observed at least ten times. From the germline J gene comes the end of the CDR3, since the read stops 3 residues before it. The chain employs TRBV5-1 and TRBJ2-2, with D unresolved. This CDR3 comprises 14 residues. The germline V gene encodes CDR1 SGHRS and CDR2 YFSETQ. Deletions cut 1 base from V and 2 bases from J, with 6 bases between. The CDR3 here is CASSLTTNTGELFF. Incomplete CDR3 DNA: TGCGCCAGCAGCTTGACTACCAACACCGGGGAG.

The table lists this clone with many counts. The read finishes 3 residues shy of the CDR3 end, and the germline J gene is used to complete it. V usage is TRBV7-3 and J usage is TRBJ2-7; TRBD1 aligns across 10 bases. The CDR3 consists of 17 residues. V was clipped by 1 base and J by 6 bases; unmatched bases: 12. In germline, CDR1 is SGHTA, CDR2 FQGTGA. Partial CDR3 DNA: TGTGCCAGCAGCTTAATCCCCGCCGGGACAGGGGTTAGCGAG. Translating it yields CASSLIPAGTGVSE. The whole CDR3 protein reads CASSLIPAGTGVSEQYF.

This clone occurred many times. The read stops 3 residues short of the end of the CDR3; the missing end is completed from the germline J gene. The chain combines TRBV20-1 with TRBJ2-3; 7 bases match TRBD1. With 5 bases clipped from V and 6 bases from J, the junction kept 8 bases outside the gene matches. The germline V gene encodes CDR1 DFQATT and CDR2 SNEGSKA (reference sequence). This CDR3 has 13 residues. CDR3 DNA (partial): TGCAGTGCTTCCCCGACAGGGCGGGATACG. It encodes CSASPTGRDT. The complete CDR3 protein is CSASPTGRDTQYF.

With regard to this clone: A much larger clone is a single base away; this may be a read error. Read sequence stops 3 residues before the CDR3 end, and the germline J gene provides the missing end. The chain links TRBV7-2 to TRBJ2-3, with 9 bases aligning to TRBD1. Germline lookup yields CDR1 SGHTA and CDR2 FQGNSA. The CDR3 contains 15 residues. The CDR3 DNA, read in part, is TGTGCCAGCAGGGTACAGGGGGCTGGCAATCAGCCG. Translated: CASRVQGAGNQP. Given in full, the CDR3 is CASRVQGAGNQPQYF.